These T cell receptor beta chains were read from a single sample in a study of T cells after posttransplantation cyclophosphamide. Profiling relied on immunoSEQ multiplex PCR, and the TCRdb table lists in-frame clones only, not all of them. Sampling found tens of thousands of clones, none seen once. Material for sequencing was PBMCs. The receptors stem from a woman aged 55-75 years in good health, CMV-negative, and a related stem cell transplant donor. The CDR3 runs from the conserved cysteine through the conserved F or W. D genes are given only for firm matches. Some rows mark clone size as missing; the rest say once, few, many or name a class of expanded clone.

J gene: TRBJ1-1; clone size: few; D gene: .; V gene: TRBV7-2; CDR3 protein: CASSPSTEAFF; CDR3 DNA: TGTGCCAGCAGCCCCTCCACTGAAGCTTTCTTT
J gene: TRBJ2-3; clone size: many; D gene: TRBD1; V gene: TRBV9; CDR3 protein: CASSGYRGGSTDTQYF; CDR3 DNA: TGTGCCAGCAGCGGCTACAGGGGCGGGAGCACAGATACGCAGTATTTT
J gene: TRBJ2-3; clone size: many; D gene: TRBD2; V gene: TRBV10-3; CDR3 protein: CAIRDRLAGGQDTQYF; CDR3 DNA: TGTGCCATCAGGGACCGACTAGCGGGGGGGCAGGATACGCAGTATTTT
J gene: TRBJ1-6; clone size: many; D gene: .; V gene: TRBV5-1; CDR3 protein: CASSLQGPYNSPLHF; CDR3 DNA: TGCGCCAGCAGCTTACAGGGACCCTATAATTCACCCCTCCACTTT
J gene: TRBJ2-1; clone size: many; D gene: .; V gene: TRBV19; CDR3 protein: CASREMGPSYNEQFF; CDR3 DNA: TGTGCCAGTAGGGAGATGGGGCCCTCCTACAATGAGCAGTTCTTC
J gene: TRBJ2-3; clone size: many; D gene: .; V gene: TRBV19; CDR3 protein: CASSPRETLYTQYF; CDR3 DNA: TGTGCCAGTAGTCCCCGGGAAACCTTATATACGCAGTATTTT
J gene: TRBJ2-5; clone size: many; D gene: .; V gene: TRBV11-3; CDR3 protein: CASSLTEKETQYF; CDR3 DNA: TGTGCCAGCAGCCTGACAGAGAAAGAGACCCAGTACTTC
J gene: TRBJ2-4; clone size: many; D gene: TRBD1; V gene: TRBV7-2; CDR3 protein: CASSRQGPRDIQYF; CDR3 DNA: TGTGCCAGCAGCCGACAGGGGCCTAGGGACATTCAGTACTTC
J gene: TRBJ2-1; clone size: many; D gene: .; V gene: TRBV6-6; CDR3 protein: CASIRGLANNEQFF; CDR3 DNA: TGTGCCAGCATCCGCGGACTGGCTAACAATGAGCAGTTCTTC
J gene: TRBJ2-3; clone size: many; D gene: .; V gene: TRBV6-6; CDR3 protein: CASSGSTDTQYF; CDR3 DNA: TGTGCCAGCAGTGGCAGCACAGATACGCAGTATTTT
J gene: TRBJ2-5; clone size: .; D gene: TRBD2; V gene: TRBV27; CDR3 protein: CASSRSSGQETQYF; CDR3 DNA: TGTGCCAGCAGCCGGTCTAGCGGCCAAGAGACCCAGTACTTC
J gene: TRBJ2-3; clone size: few; D gene: .; V gene: TRBV29-1; CDR3 protein: CSVDRGDTQYF; CDR3 DNA: TGCAGCGTTGATAGGGGAGATACGCAGTATTTT
J gene: TRBJ1-1; clone size: many; D gene: .; V gene: TRBV2; CDR3 protein: CASRGDWSEAFF; CDR3 DNA: TGTGCCAGCAGGGGAGATTGGTCTGAAGCTTTCTTT
J gene: TRBJ2-7; clone size: many; D gene: .; V gene: TRBV7-3; CDR3 protein: CASSLSRASAYEQYF; CDR3 DNA: TGTGCCAGCAGCTTAAGTAGGGCTAGCGCCTACGAGCAGTACTTC
J gene: TRBJ2-5; clone size: many; D gene: .; V gene: TRBV7-9; CDR3 protein: CASSPPGVSSQYF; CDR3 DNA: TGTGCCAGCAGCCCCCCCGGGGTCAGTAGCCAGTACTTC
J gene: TRBJ2-1; clone size: many; D gene: .; V gene: TRBV11-1; CDR3 protein: CASSLGLSSNEQFF; CDR3 DNA: TGTGCCAGCAGCTTAGGGTTATCGAGCAATGAGCAGTTCTTC
J gene: TRBJ2-6; clone size: many; D gene: TRBD2; V gene: TRBV14; CDR3 protein: CASSPGGGRGRSGANVLTF; CDR3 DNA: TGTGCCAGCAGCCCCGGGGGGGGCAGAGGGAGATCTGGGGCCAACGTCCTGACTTTC
J gene: TRBJ2-1; clone size: few; D gene: .; V gene: TRBV18; CDR3 protein: CASSPEGNEQFF; CDR3 DNA: TGTGCCAGCTCACCGGAGGGGAATGAGCAGTTCTTC
J gene: TRBJ2-2; clone size: many; D gene: .; V gene: TRBV7-3; CDR3 protein: CASSSTGNTGELFF; CDR3 DNA: TGTGCCAGCAGCTCGACAGGGAACACCGGGGAGCTGTTTTTT
J gene: TRBJ2-4; clone size: .; D gene: .; V gene: TRBV5-1; CDR3 protein: CASSLHFLAKNIQYF; CDR3 DNA: TGCGCCAGCAGCTTGCACTTCCTAGCCAAAAACATTCAGTACTTC
J gene: TRBJ2-6; clone size: many; D gene: .; V gene: TRBV5-6; CDR3 protein: CASSLGGQPTGANVLTF; CDR3 DNA: TGTGCCAGCAGCTTGGGAGGACAGCCAACTGGGGCCAACGTCCTGACTTTC
J gene: TRBJ2-2; clone size: many; D gene: TRBD2; V gene: TRBV29-1; CDR3 protein: CSVEFGGTSLNTGELFF; CDR3 DNA: TGCAGCGTTGAATTCGGAGGGACTAGCTTGAACACCGGGGAGCTGTTTTTT
J gene: TRBJ2-6; clone size: many; D gene: TRBD2; V gene: TRBV28; CDR3 protein: CASSPGGSGANVLTF; CDR3 DNA: TGTGCCAGCAGTCCGGGGGGTAGCGGGGCCAACGTCCTGACTTTC
J gene: TRBJ1-2; clone size: many; D gene: TRBD1; V gene: TRBV5-4; CDR3 protein: CASSAGGQYIDGYTF; CDR3 DNA: TGTGCCAGCTCTGCAGGGGGACAGTATATTGATGGCTACACCTTC
J gene: TRBJ1-1; clone size: many; D gene: .; V gene: TRBV10-3; CDR3 protein: CAISVGANTEAFF; CDR3 DNA: TGTGCCATCAGTGTTGGGGCGAACACTGAAGCTTTCTTT
J gene: TRBJ1-5; clone size: few; D gene: TRBD1; V gene: TRBV28; CDR3 protein: CASSPLQGMVQPQHF; CDR3 DNA: TGTGCCAGCAGCCCCTTACAGGGGATGGTTCAGCCCCAGCATTTT
J gene: TRBJ2-3; clone size: many; D gene: TRBD2; V gene: TRBV4-3; CDR3 protein: CASSQDRTSGGGTDTQYF; CDR3 DNA: TGCGCCAGCAGCCAAGATCGGACTAGCGGGGGTGGCACAGATACGCAGTATTTT
J gene: TRBJ2-3; clone size: many; D gene: .; V gene: TRBV11-3; CDR3 protein: CASSPQATGTDTQYF; CDR3 DNA: TGTGCCAGCAGCCCCCAGGCCACAGGCACAGATACGCAGTATTTT
J gene: TRBJ1-1; clone size: many; D gene: .; V gene: TRBV7-6; CDR3 protein: CASSLGGADTEAFF; CDR3 DNA: TGTGCCAGCAGCTTAGGAGGCGCGGACACTGAAGCTTTCTTT
J gene: TRBJ2-5; clone size: .; D gene: TRBD2; V gene: TRBV7-8; CDR3 protein: CASSFSGGETQYF; CDR3 DNA: TGTGCCAGCAGCTTCTCGGGGGGGGAGACCCAGTACTTC
J gene: TRBJ2-4; clone size: many; D gene: .; V gene: TRBV15; CDR3 protein: CAPGGDIQYF; CDR3 DNA: TGTGCCCCCGGTGGAGACATTCAGTACTTC
J gene: TRBJ2-3; clone size: many; D gene: TRBD2; V gene: TRBV5-6; CDR3 protein: CASSLRRGVDTDTQYF; CDR3 DNA: TGTGCCAGCAGCTTAAGGCGGGGGGTGGACACAGATACGCAGTATTTT
J gene: TRBJ2-5; clone size: many; D gene: .; V gene: TRBV4-2; CDR3 protein: CASSPSLTGAQETQYF; CDR3 DNA: TGTGCCAGCAGCCCTTCCCTGACAGGCGCACAAGAGACCCAGTACTTC
J gene: TRBJ1-4; clone size: few; D gene: .; V gene: TRBV7-2; CDR3 protein: CASSLGGFVGQSNEKLFF; CDR3 DNA: TGTGCCAGCAGCTTAGGAGGGTTTGTAGGACAGTCTAATGAAAAACTGTTTTTT
J gene: TRBJ1-5; clone size: many; D gene: .; V gene: TRBV9; CDR3 protein: CASSGADGPQHF; CDR3 DNA: TGTGCCAGCAGCGGGGCCGATGGGCCCCAGCATTTT
J gene: TRBJ2-1; clone size: many; D gene: .; V gene: TRBV5-1; CDR3 protein: CASSYTGSNEQFF; CDR3 DNA: TGCGCCAGCAGCTATACAGGGAGCAATGAGCAGTTCTTC
J gene: TRBJ2-2; clone size: few; D gene: .; V gene: TRBV6-5; CDR3 protein: CASSYSGGRELFF; CDR3 DNA: TGTGCCAGCAGTTACTCGGGGGGAAGGGAGCTGTTTTTT
J gene: TRBJ2-1; clone size: medium-sized; D gene: TRBD2; V gene: TRBV19; CDR3 protein: CASRMTSGTYNEQFF; CDR3 DNA: TGTGCCAGTAGAATGACTAGCGGGACCTACAATGAGCAGTTCTTC
J gene: TRBJ2-7; clone size: many; D gene: .; V gene: TRBV5-1; CDR3 protein: CASSLRDISYEQYF; CDR3 DNA: TGCGCCAGCAGCTTACGGGACATCTCCTACGAGCAGTACTTC
J gene: TRBJ2-1; clone size: many; D gene: .; V gene: TRBV6-4; CDR3 protein: CASSEAAGAINEQFF; CDR3 DNA: TGTGCCAGCAGTGAAGCAGCAGGGGCTATCAATGAGCAGTTCTTC
J gene: TRBJ1-5; clone size: many; D gene: .; V gene: TRBV6-5; CDR3 protein: CASKFSGGNQPQHF; CDR3 DNA: TGTGCCAGCAAGTTCTCGGGGGGCAATCAGCCCCAGCATTTT
J gene: TRBJ2-7; clone size: many; D gene: .; V gene: TRBV6-1; CDR3 protein: CASTEGAVEQYF; CDR3 DNA: TGTGCCAGCACCGAAGGAGCGGTCGAGCAGTACTTC
J gene: TRBJ2-7; clone size: .; D gene: .; V gene: TRBV7-2; CDR3 protein: CASSLRWSGAQASEQYF; CDR3 DNA: TGTGCCAGCAGCTTACGTTGGTCTGGGGCGCAGGCCAGCGAGCAGTACTTC
J gene: TRBJ1-5; clone size: many; D gene: TRBD1; V gene: TRBV5-3; CDR3 protein: CARSIQGPSNQPQHF; CDR3 DNA: TGTGCCAGAAGTATACAGGGGCCTAGCAATCAGCCCCAGCATTTT
J gene: TRBJ2-6; clone size: many; D gene: TRBD1; V gene: TRBV5-4; CDR3 protein: CASEGGAGGANVLTF; CDR3 DNA: TGTGCCAGCGAAGGGGGCGCCGGAGGGGCCAACGTCCTGACTTTC
J gene: TRBJ2-4; clone size: many; D gene: .; V gene: TRBV7-9; CDR3 protein: CASSQGTGSSKNIQYF; CDR3 DNA: TGTGCCAGCAGCCAAGGTACAGGGTCATCCAAAAACATTCAGTACTTC
J gene: TRBJ2-1; clone size: few; D gene: TRBD2; V gene: TRBV11-3; CDR3 protein: CASSSSPSGRYNEQFF; CDR3 DNA: TGTGCCAGCAGCTCCTCTCCTAGCGGGAGGTACAATGAGCAGTTCTTC
J gene: TRBJ2-7; clone size: .; D gene: .; V gene: TRBV18; CDR3 protein: CASSPPGLSSYEQYF; CDR3 DNA: TGTGCCAGCTCACCGCCGGGACTTAGCTCCTACGAGCAGTACTTC
J gene: TRBJ2-3; clone size: many; D gene: TRBD2; V gene: TRBV19; CDR3 protein: CASSGTSSVGGTDTQYF; CDR3 DNA: TGTGCCAGCTCCGGGACTAGCAGCGTCGGGGGCACAGATACGCAGTATTTT
J gene: TRBJ2-3; clone size: few; D gene: .; V gene: TRBV9; CDR3 protein: CASSVFGLLAVGDTQYF; CDR3 DNA: TGTGCCAGCAGCGTATTCGGCCTGTTGGCGGTGGGAGATACGCAGTATTTT
J gene: TRBJ1-5; clone size: many; D gene: TRBD1; V gene: TRBV6-6; CDR3 protein: CASSLFDRADQPQHF; CDR3 DNA: TGTGCCAGCAGTCTTTTCGACAGGGCGGATCAGCCCCAGCATTTT
J gene: TRBJ2-1; clone size: many; D gene: .; V gene: TRBV5-6; CDR3 protein: CASSARNEQFF; CDR3 DNA: TGTGCCAGCAGCGCGCGCAATGAGCAGTTCTTC
J gene: TRBJ2-2; clone size: many; D gene: TRBD2; V gene: TRBV6-5; CDR3 protein: CASSYFRGGGTGELFF; CDR3 DNA: TGTGCCAGCAGTTACTTTCGGGGCGGGGGCACCGGGGAGCTGTTTTTT
J gene: TRBJ2-5; clone size: .; D gene: .; V gene: TRBV18; CDR3 protein: CASSPRVEQYF; CDR3 DNA: TGTGCCAGCTCACCCCGCGTTGAGCAGTACTTC
J gene: TRBJ2-2; clone size: many; D gene: TRBD2; V gene: TRBV30; CDR3 protein: CAWSPLLAGEGELFF; CDR3 DNA: TGTGCCTGGAGCCCACTACTAGCGGGGGAGGGGGAGCTGTTTTTT